This note documents a single T cell receptor beta chain sequence. The record originates from a study of T cell responses to AZD1222 COVID-19 vaccine. The method was immunoSEQ multiplex PCR; TCRdb's version includes in-frame clones alone and lacks a portion of them. The sample records about 75,000 clones, around 87% being singletons. This CDR3 comprises 17 residues. Germline values: CDR1 SGHVS, CDR2 FQNEAQ. Germline trimming cut 7 bases from V and 3 bases from J; bases unmatched to any gene: 14. The source is an adult who received the AZD1222 COVID-19 vaccine. The material sequenced was peripheral blood, taken 28 days after the second AZD1222 dose. The V and J genes are TRBV7-8 and TRBJ2-2, with TRBD2 matching 7 bases. CDR3 in amino acids: CASNPGAGRDYTGELFF. CDR3 DNA: TGTGCCAGCAACCCAGGTGCAGGGAGGGATTACACCGGGGAGCTGTTTTTT.